A single sample is the source of the 31 T cell receptor beta chains below, sequenced in a study of patients and donors after allogeneic stem cell transplantation (dated by TCRdb to 2020 to 2021). The receptor library was made with RT-PCR. TCRdb names NextSeq 550 as the instrument used. TCRdb's own reprocessing of the public reads used fastp at Q25 and MiXCR and kept productive beta chains. Records with the same CDR3 protein are collapsed into one entry carrying the most frequent genes and DNA. The sample table holds 800,000 to 1,000,000 distinct CDR3 sequences, of which more than 15% were seen once. The top ten clones comprise roughly 6% of the sample. Material for sequencing was blood, either unsorted or a sorted T cell fraction (not recorded which). The receptors originated from a human donor who was either an allogeneic HSCT recipient or a stem cell or donor lymphocyte infusion donor (not recorded which). It is not recorded whose cells these are; they may come from a transplant donor.

CDR3: CAARVGETGRDEQYF. The CDR3 coding sequence is TGTGCCGCCCGGGTAGGCGAGACCGGCCGTGACGAGCAGTACTTC. The chain links TRBV5-4 to TRBJ2-7; no firm D call. CDR3 size: 15 residues. The germline gives CDR1 SGHNT, CDR2 YYREEE (reference sequence). The ends were cut back, 10 bases at V and 5 bases at J, with 25 bases in the middle.

This clonotype was seen only a few times. The V call is TRBV23-1, the J call TRBJ2-3; weak D call: TRBD2 (6 bases). TRBV23-1 is an ORF, and what it does is uncertain. The CDR3 loop spans 14 amino acids. The germline V and J ends were trimmed by 0 bases and 6 bases, with 10 bases remaining between them. The CDR3 loop is CASSQSRRADTQYF. CDR3 bases: TGCGCCAGCAGTCAATCACGGAGGGCGGATACGCAGTATTTT.

This clonotype was observed a few times. The CDR3 region has the DNA TGTGCCAGCAGCGAACGAGCGGGACCGCCGGGAGGGCAGTACTTC. Residues: CASSERAGPPGGQYF. The chain links TRBV9 to TRBJ2-7; 7 nucleotides line up with TRBD2. The J segment lost 9 bases and the V segment lost 3 bases, leaving 15 bases of the junction unmatched. The germline CDR1 and CDR2 sequences are SGDLS and YYNGEE. The CDR3 is 15 residues long.

This chain uses TRBV7-2 with TRBJ2-7; the match to TRBD2 covers 8 bases. V trimming: 2 bases; J trimming: 2 bases; junction bases outside the gene matches: 5. Looked up from germline, CDR1 is SGHTA and CDR2 is FQGNSA. The CDR3 contains 15 residues. The CDR3 is CASSLRAGRAYEQYF. In nucleotides, the CDR3 is TGTGCCAGCAGCTTACGGGCCGGGAGGGCCTACGAGCAGTACTTC.

The V and J genes are TRBV4-2 and TRBJ2-2; 8 nucleotides line up with TRBD2. CDR3 length: 17 amino acids. Germline-derived CDR1 and CDR2 are LGHNA and YNFKEQ. V was clipped by 4 bases and J by 7 bases; unmatched bases: 14. The CDR3 DNA reads as TGTGCCAGCAGCCCTCGATCTAGCGGGTCGAAATACGGGGAGCTGTTTTTT. This gives the protein CASSPRSSGSKYGELFF.

The chain employs TRBV20-1 and TRBJ1-4; the D gene is possibly TRBD1 (5 bases). The CDR3 totals 14 residues. Trimming removed 4 bases at V and 6 bases at J, with 15 bases between. Per the germline V gene, CDR1 is DFQATT and CDR2 is SNEGSKA (reference sequence). CDR3 sequence: CSAKSLGPDEKLFF. The CDR3 region has the DNA TGCAGTGCTAAGTCGTTGGGGCCGGATGAAAAACTGTTTTTT.

This clonotype was counted only a few times. The chain carries TRBV4-3 and TRBJ2-3; 7 bases are shared with TRBD2. Trimming cost V 1 base and J 2 bases; bases outside gene matches: 6. Germline lookup yields CDR1 LGHNA and CDR2 YSLEER. The CDR3 length is 16 residues. DNA of the CDR3: TGCGCCAGCAGCCAAGTACGCCTAGCGGCCACAGATACGCAGTATTTT. It specifies CASSQVRLAATDTQYF.

This clonotype was counted at least ten times. This chain links TRBV20-1 with TRBJ2-3; D gene ambiguous. CDR1 DFQATT and CDR2 SNEGSKA come from the germline V gene (reference sequence). This CDR3 has 15 residues. Between the trimmed V and J ends, which lost 1 base and 1 base, there was a span of 12 bases. CDR3 in amino acids: CSARVGQAGTDTQYF. In nucleotides, the CDR3 is TGCAGTGCTAGAGTTGGGCAGGCGGGCACAGATACGCAGTATTTT.

This clonotype was seen many times. This sequence joins TRBV27 and TRBJ1-5, with D uncertain. CDR1 MNHEY and CDR2 SMNVEV come from the germline V gene (reference sequence). The CDR3 length is 12 residues. V lost 5 bases to trimming and J lost 6 bases, with 8 bases between them. Here the CDR3 reads CASSRAGQPQHF. For the CDR3, the DNA is TGTGCCAGCAGTCGGGCGGGTCAGCCCCAGCATTTT.

In this sample, this clonotype turned up a few times. The V gene is TRBV20-1, the J gene TRBJ2-7; D is possibly TRBD1 (6 bases). CDR1 and CDR2 from the germline V gene are DFQATT and SNEGSKA (reference sequence). V was cut by 1 base and J by 7 bases, with 11 bases left in between. CDR3 length: 12 amino acids. The CDR3 sequence is CSARATGPEQYF. The CDR3, as DNA: TGCAGTGCTAGAGCCACAGGGCCGGAGCAGTACTTC.

The V gene is TRBV6-1, the J gene TRBJ2-7, with TRBD2 matching over 12 bases. The length of the CDR3 is 15 residues. V was pared by 4 bases and J by 3 bases, with 4 bases of the junction left unmatched. Germline V gene sequence: CDR1 MNHNS, CDR2 SASEGT. The CDR3 sequence is CASSVELAGGYEQYF. The CDR3 DNA follows: TGTGCCAGCAGTGTCGAACTAGCGGGGGGCTACGAGCAGTACTTC.

The gene calls are TRBV2 and TRBJ2-5; D is perhaps TRBD1 or TRBD2 (5 bases each). The CDR3 has 14 amino acids. Trimming removed 3 bases from V and 2 bases from J, with 10 bases in between. Germline lookup yields CDR1 SNHLY and CDR2 FYNNEI. The CDR3 DNA reads as TGTGCCAGCAGTGATGTATGGGGGCAAGAGACCCAGTACTTC. Translated: CASSDVWGQETQYF.

The chain carries TRBV5-4 and TRBJ2-3; 9 bases are shared with TRBD2. The CDR3 extends over 15 amino acids. With 4 bases clipped from V and 5 bases from J, the junction kept 8 bases outside the gene matches. Germline assignment: CDR1 SGHNT and CDR2 YYREEE (reference sequence). The CDR3 DNA reads TGTGCCAGCAGCGCGAGCGGGGGGCGTGGAGATACGCAGTATTTT. Translated: CASSASGGRGDTQYF.

The rearrangement links TRBV6-5 to TRBJ1-1, with D tentatively TRBD1 (5 bases). CDR1 and CDR2 (germline): MNHEY, SVGAGI. V lost 4 bases to trimming and J lost 10 bases, with 19 bases between them. CDR3 length: 14 amino acids. CDR3 nucleotide sequence: TGTGCCAGCAGTTTCCCGGGACTTCCTCAGGCAGCTTTCTTT. It yields the protein CASSFPGLPQAAFF.

This clonotype was seen only a few times. The chain uses TRBV10-3 and TRBJ1-3; D unresolved. The CDR3 is 21 residues long. V was trimmed by 5 bases and J by 0 bases, leaving 29 bases between them. Looked up from germline, CDR1 is ENHRY and CDR2 is SYGVKD. CDR3 in DNA: TGTGCCATCAGTTCGTTGCGTATCCAGTCCAGGTTTCTCAGCTCTGGAAACACCATATATTTT. Protein product: CAISSLRIQSRFLSSGNTIYF.

The genes are TRBV11-2 and TRBJ2-6; no clear D. Germline V lookup: CDR1 SGHAT, CDR2 FQNNGV. V gave up 2 bases and J gave up 1 base, with 9 bases separating them. The CDR3 loop spans 16 amino acids. CDR3 residues: CASSLLFNSGANVLTF. The CDR3 DNA follows: TGTGCCAGCAGCTTACTCTTTAATTCTGGGGCCAACGTCCTGACTTTC.

V usage is TRBV29-1 and J usage is TRBJ2-7; no firm D call. The germline V gene encodes CDR1 SQVTM and CDR2 ANQGSEA. This CDR3 region has 11 residues. The ends were cut back, 5 bases at V and 5 bases at J, with 10 bases in the middle. The CDR3 spells CSVRQIHEQYF. In DNA, the CDR3 is TGCAGCGTTCGACAAATCCACGAGCAGTACTTC.

The chain joins TRBV12-3 or TRBV12-4 to TRBJ2-3, with D perhaps TRBD2 (7 bases). This CDR3 comprises 15 residues. V lost 3 bases, J lost 4 bases, and 14 bases lay in between. In DNA form, the CDR3 reads TGTGCCAGCAGTTTTACCACAGGGAGGGCAGATACGCAGTATTTT. Its translation: CASSFTTGRADTQYF.

The V call is TRBV27, the J call TRBJ1-1, with 7 bases fitting TRBD1. The CDR3 extends over 15 amino acids. Germline CDR1 MNHEY, CDR2 SMNVEV (reference sequence). J lost 0 bases, V lost 6 bases, and 7 bases had no gene match. The CDR3, as DNA: TGTGCCAGCAGAACTGACAGGGTCATGAACACTGAAGCTTTCTTT. Amino acids: CASRTDRVMNTEAFF.

This clonotype was observed a handful of times. The chain employs TRBV5-5 and TRBJ1-4; 7 nucleotides agree with TRBD1. V trimming: 0 bases; J trimming: 8 bases; junction bases outside the gene matches: 13. Germline V lookup: CDR1 SGHKS, CDR2 YYEKEE (reference sequence). The CDR3 is made up of 17 amino acids. The CDR3 loop reads CASSLGAGGTVEEKLFF. The DNA of the CDR3 is TGTGCCAGCAGCTTGGGGGCAGGAGGGACAGTTGAAGAAAAACTGTTTTTT.

There are a few counts of this clonotype. The rearrangement links TRBV24-1 to TRBJ1-2; TRBD1 agrees at 7 bases. J lost 0 bases, V lost 5 bases, and 14 bases had no gene match. Looked up from germline, CDR1 is KGHDR and CDR2 is SFDVKD. The CDR3 loop spans 18 amino acids. CDR3 DNA sequence: TGTGCCACCAGTGTAGGGGGACAGTTAGACGGAGCTAACTATGGCTACACCTTC. Its protein is CATSVGGQLDGANYGYTF.

This clonotype occurred a few times. The J gene is TRBJ2-6, the V gene TRBV4-3; D ambiguous. CDR1 and CDR2 (germline): LGHNA, YSLEER. This CDR3 contains 18 residues. Trimming removed 0 bases at V and 1 base at J, with 13 bases between. CDR3 sequence (DNA): TGCGCCAGCAGCCAAGATCTGGGTCTCAATTCTGGGGCCAACGTCCTGACTTTC. As protein: CASSQDLGLNSGANVLTF.

V usage is TRBV7-2 and J usage is TRBJ2-7; 7 positions agree with TRBD1. The CDR3 sequence is 16 residues long. Germline V gives CDR1 SGHTA, CDR2 FQGNSA. V lost 2 bases, J lost 6 bases, and 13 bases stayed unmatched. The CDR3 DNA sequence: TGTGCCAGCAGCTTATTTGTGATGACAGGGCCCGGCGAGCAGTACTTC. Encoded protein: CASSLFVMTGPGEQYF.

CDR3 sequence: CASSQVLGNTIYF. The CDR3 bases are TGTGCCAGCAGCCAAGTATTGGGAAACACCATATATTTT. V usage is TRBV14 and J usage is TRBJ1-3, with no clear D. CDR1 and CDR2 (germline): SGHDN, FVKESK. CDR3 length equals 13 residues. V was trimmed by 1 base and J by 4 bases, leaving 5 bases between them. The full variable domain, with the rest looked up from reference TRBV14 and TRBJ1-3, is EAGVTQFPSHSVIEKGQTVTLRCDPISGHDNLYWYRRVMGKEIKFLLHFVKESKQDESGMPNNRFLAERTGGTYSTLKVQPAELEDSGVYFCASSQVLGNTIYFGEGSWLTVV.

The chain employs TRBV11-2 and TRBJ2-3; 7 nucleotides agree with TRBD2. The CDR3 has 15 amino acids. CDR1 SGHAT and CDR2 FQNNGV come from the germline V gene. Trimming cost V 3 bases and J 2 bases; bases outside gene matches: 5. The CDR3 nucleotides read TGTGCCAGCAGCTTCCGGGGAGGGCACACAGATACGCAGTATTTT. Translated, it gives CASSFRGGHTDTQYF.

This clonotype was seen a handful of times. The rearrangement joins TRBV20-1 to TRBJ2-7; a weak D match, TRBD1 (6 bases). The CDR3 covers 15 residues. In germline, CDR1 is DFQATT, CDR2 SNEGSKA (reference sequence). Between the trimmed V and J ends, which lost 6 bases and 0 bases, there was a span of 18 bases. This CDR3 is CSAGSKTGYSYEQYF. The DNA for the CDR3 is TGCAGTGCAGGGTCTAAGACAGGCTACTCCTACGAGCAGTACTTC.

This clonotype was counted a few times. The V and J genes are TRBV6-5 and TRBJ2-7; the D gene is possibly TRBD1 (5 bases). The ends were cut back, 8 bases at V and 0 bases at J, with 8 bases in the middle. Germline-derived CDR1 and CDR2 are MNHEY and SVGAGI. The CDR3 totals 12 residues. The CDR3 spells CASGAASYEQYF. CDR3 sequence (DNA): TGTGCCAGCGGGGCCGCCTCCTACGAGCAGTACTTC.

This clonotype came up a few times. V and J are TRBV28 and TRBJ2-3, with 10 bases fitting TRBD1. With V trimmed by 8 bases and J by 2 bases, 4 bases remained unmatched. Germline CDR1 and CDR2: MDHEN and SYDVKM. The CDR3 length is 14 residues. Here the CDR3 reads CASYDRGHTDTQYF. CDR3 nucleotide sequence: TGTGCCAGCTACGACAGGGGGCACACAGATACGCAGTATTTT.

This clonotype was seen more than once but under ten times. The genes are TRBV6-2 or TRBV6-3 and TRBJ2-1; 7 bases match TRBD1. CDR3 length: 15 residues. Per germline, CDR1 MNHEY and CDR2 SVGEGT. The ends lost 5 bases at V and 4 bases at J; junction bases unmatched: 8. The CDR3: CASSQTGTTYNEQFF. CDR3 DNA: TGTGCCAGCAGTCAGACAGGGACCACTTACAATGAGCAGTTCTTC.

The V call is TRBV6-1, the J call TRBJ2-1; 8 nucleotides line up with TRBD1. The CDR3 totals 14 residues. V dropped 6 bases and J dropped 7; count of bases not matched to a gene: 8. Germline V gene data show CDR1 as MNHNS and CDR2 as SASEGT. The CDR3 reads CASRFSGGMNEQFF. The CDR3, as DNA: TGTGCCAGCAGGTTCTCAGGGGGCATGAATGAGCAGTTCTTC.

This clonotype was counted only a few times. The chain joins TRBV20-1 to TRBJ2-5; tentatively, D is TRBD1 (5 bases). Trimming stripped 6 bases from V and 1 base from J, with 12 bases between. This CDR3 contains 13 residues. Germline V lookup: CDR1 DFQATT, CDR2 SNEGSKA (reference sequence). The CDR3 is CSALDGAQETQYF. CDR3 DNA: TGCAGTGCCCTAGATGGGGCCCAAGAGACCCAGTACTTC.